This T cell receptor beta chain appears in the sequencing data of a study of vaccination and CD4 T cells after COVID-19. The Oncomine TCR Beta short-read assay generated sequence data from the DNA of cultured CD4+ T cells. TCRdb reanalysed the PCR reads using MiXCR and keeps one entry per CDR3 protein. The sample includes over 25,000 distinct CDR3 sequences, about 66% seen only once; the top ten take 17%. Germline assignment: CDR1 DFQATT and CDR2 SNEGSKA (reference sequence). V lost 6 bases, J lost 4 bases, and 7 bases stayed unmatched. There are 15 residues in the CDR3. This clonotype came up once. Its antigen is as yet unknown. Treatment described: 10-day PBMC culture with coronavirus spike peptide pools or control peptides (ViraFEST assay). TCR sequencing followed the expansion of antigen-specific T cells with peptide pools in ViraFEST.

The sequence was collected from a human donor who received a COVID-19 vaccine. The J gene is TRBJ2-3, the V gene TRBV20-1, with 13 nucleotides matching TRBD2. The source was CD4+ T cells from blood, cultured in vitro, collected after SARS-CoV-2 vaccination. The CDR3 loop reads CSATGTSGDPDTQYF. The CDR3 bases are TGCAGTGCCACTGGGACTAGCGGGGATCCAGATACGCAGTATTTT.